A selection of T cell receptor beta chains follows, all from one sample in a study of shared clonotypes between healthy human individuals. Profiling relied on immunoSEQ multiplex PCR, and the TCRdb table lists in-frame clones only, not all of them. The sample has millions of clones, 85% to 95% seen once. The sequenced material came from naive CD4+ T cells sorted from blood. The source is a man younger than 35 in good health. CDR3s include the opening cysteine and the closing phenylalanine or tryptophan. A D gene is named only where the DNA matches it firmly.

TRBJ2-2,TRBD1,TRBV6-5,CASSYSGTGGTGELFF,TGTGCCAGCAGTTATTCCGGGACAGGGGGTACCGGGGAGCTGTTTTTT
TRBJ1-1,TRBD1,TRBV25-1,CASSEIGGVYTEAFF,TGTGCCAGCAGTGAAATAGGGGGCGTGTACACTGAAGCTTTCTTT
TRBJ2-7,.,TRBV27,CASSLQGWSEQYF,TGTGCCAGCAGTTTACAGGGTTGGAGCGAGCAGTACTTC
TRBJ1-1,.,TRBV4-1,CASSQPYRGMNTEAFF,TGCGCCAGCAGCCAACCTTACCGGGGGATGAACACTGAAGCTTTCTTT
TRBJ2-2,.,TRBV28,CASNTGTNTGELFF,TGTGCCAGCAACACAGGGACGAACACCGGGGAGCTGTTTTTT
TRBJ1-2,.,TRBV15,CATSRGSGTTNYGYTF,TGTGCCACCAGCAGAGGTTCAGGGACTACTAACTATGGCTACACCTTC
TRBJ2-1,.,TRBV6-5,CASSPTPGVDEQFF,TGTGCCAGCAGCCCTACTCCGGGTGTCGATGAGCAGTTCTTC
TRBJ2-7,.,TRBV28,CASSLTEAEQYF,TGTGCCAGCAGTCTTACAGAGGCTGAGCAGTACTTC
TRBJ1-2,.,TRBV18,CASSPMQYGYTF,TGTGCCAGCTCACCGATGCAGTATGGCTACACCTTC
TRBJ2-7,.,TRBV7-2,CASSLGFVWGARLSYEQYF,TGTGCCAGCAGCTTAGGTTTTGTTTGGGGGGCACGCCTCTCCTACGAGCAGTACTTC
TRBJ1-1,.,TRBV7-8,CASSLDSSSEAFF,TGTGCCAGCAGCTTAGATTCGTCCAGTGAAGCTTTCTTT
TRBJ2-7,.,TRBV5-4,CASSIQGPPYEQYF,TGTGCCAGCAGCATACAGGGACCGCCCTACGAGCAGTACTTC
TRBJ2-7,.,TRBV5-6,CASSLGVVPSYEQYF,TGTGCCAGCAGCTTGGGGGTAGTTCCCTCCTACGAGCAGTACTTC
TRBJ1-2,.,TRBV21-1,CASSSPGTGVSWNNGYTF,TGTGCCAGCAGCTCCCCCGGGACAGGGGTGAGTTGGAATAATGGCTACACCTTC
TRBJ1-1,.,TRBV10-3,CAISEPFLNTEAFF,TGTGCCATCAGTGAGCCGTTCCTGAACACTGAAGCTTTCTTT
TRBJ2-1,.,TRBV5-4,CASSPDIRGSYNEQFF,TGTGCCAGCAGCCCTGATATACGCGGATCCTACAATGAGCAGTTCTTC
TRBJ2-6,.,TRBV10-1,CASSGGGSGANVLTF,TGCGCCAGCAGTGGTGGGGGTTCTGGGGCCAACGTCCTGACTTTC